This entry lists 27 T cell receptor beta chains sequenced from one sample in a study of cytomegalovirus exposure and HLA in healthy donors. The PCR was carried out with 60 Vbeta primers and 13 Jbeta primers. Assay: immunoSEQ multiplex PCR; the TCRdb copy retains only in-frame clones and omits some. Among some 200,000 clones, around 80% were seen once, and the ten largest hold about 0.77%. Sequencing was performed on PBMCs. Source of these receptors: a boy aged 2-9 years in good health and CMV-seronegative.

The CDR3 here is CASSGSGTGRYEQYF. CDR3 coding DNA: TGTGCCAGCAGTGGGAGCGGGACAGGGAGATACGAGCAGTACTTC. This chain uses TRBV6-1 with TRBJ2-7; the match to TRBD1 covers 9 bases. Germline V gene data show CDR1 as MNHNS and CDR2 as SASEGT. The ends lost 4 bases at V and 4 bases at J; junction bases unmatched: 8. The CDR3 is 15 amino acids.

The CDR3 DNA sequence: TGTGCCAGCAGCTTACCGGTGGGGGGAGGGCCCCACGAGCAGTACTTC. Its protein is CASSLPVGGGPHEQYF. J is TRBJ2-7 and V is TRBV7-2; 7 nucleotides align to TRBD2. From germline, CDR1 is SGHTA and CDR2 FQGNSA. V was clipped by 2 bases and J by 5 bases; unmatched bases: 12. This CDR3 region has 16 residues.

As DNA, the CDR3 is TGCAGCGTTGAGGGGACAGGCAGCAATGAAAAACTGTTTTTT. As protein: CSVEGTGSNEKLFF. This chain uses TRBV29-1 with TRBJ1-4, with 8 positions matching TRBD1. Germline V lookup: CDR1 SQVTM, CDR2 ANQGSEA. After removal of 3 bases from V and 5 bases from J, the junction contained 5 bases not matched to a gene. The length of the CDR3 is 14 residues.

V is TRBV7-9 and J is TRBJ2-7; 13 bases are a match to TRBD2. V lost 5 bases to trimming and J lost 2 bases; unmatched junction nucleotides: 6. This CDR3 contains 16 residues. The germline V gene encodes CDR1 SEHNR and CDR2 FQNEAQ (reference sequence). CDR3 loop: CASSVPGTSGTYEQYF. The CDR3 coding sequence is TGTGCCAGCAGCGTCCCCGGGACTAGCGGGACCTACGAGCAGTACTTC. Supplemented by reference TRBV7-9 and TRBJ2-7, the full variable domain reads DTGVSQNPRHKITKRGQNVTFRCDPISEHNRLYWYRQTLGQGPEFLTYFQNEAQLEKSRLLSDRFSAERPKGSFSTLEIQRTEQGDSAMYLCASSVPGTSGTYEQYFGPGTRLTVT.

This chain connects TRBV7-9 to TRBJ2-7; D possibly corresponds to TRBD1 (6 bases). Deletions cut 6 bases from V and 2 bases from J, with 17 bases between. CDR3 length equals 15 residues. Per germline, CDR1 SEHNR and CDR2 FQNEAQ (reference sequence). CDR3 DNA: TGTGCCAGCAGGCAGAACCAGGGGCCAACCTACGAGCAGTACTTC. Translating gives CASRQNQGPTYEQYF. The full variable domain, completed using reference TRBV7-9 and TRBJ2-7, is DTGVSQNPRHKITKRGQNVTFRCDPISEHNRLYWYRQTLGQGPEFLTYFQNEAQLEKSRLLSDRFSAERPKGSFSTLEIQRTEQGDSAMYLCASRQNQGPTYEQYFGPGTRLTVT.

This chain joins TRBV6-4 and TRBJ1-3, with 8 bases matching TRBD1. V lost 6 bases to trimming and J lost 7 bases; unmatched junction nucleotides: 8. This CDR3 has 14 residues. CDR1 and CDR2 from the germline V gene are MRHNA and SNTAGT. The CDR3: CASSSDRDRNTIYF. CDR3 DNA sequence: TGTGCCAGCAGCTCGGACAGGGACAGGAACACCATATATTTT.

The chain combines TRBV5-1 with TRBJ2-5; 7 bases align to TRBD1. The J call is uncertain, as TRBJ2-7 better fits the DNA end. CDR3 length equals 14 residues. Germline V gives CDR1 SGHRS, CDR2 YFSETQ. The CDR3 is CASSGGQSGYEQYF. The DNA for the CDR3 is TGCGCCAGCAGCGGGGGACAGTCTGGCTACGAGCAGTACTTC.

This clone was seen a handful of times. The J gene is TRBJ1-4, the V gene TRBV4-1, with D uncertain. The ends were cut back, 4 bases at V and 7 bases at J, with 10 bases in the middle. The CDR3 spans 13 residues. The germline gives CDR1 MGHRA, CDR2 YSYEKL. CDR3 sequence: CASSLRTGEKLFF. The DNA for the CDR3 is TGCGCCAGCAGCCTCCGGACTGGTGAAAAACTGTTTTTT.

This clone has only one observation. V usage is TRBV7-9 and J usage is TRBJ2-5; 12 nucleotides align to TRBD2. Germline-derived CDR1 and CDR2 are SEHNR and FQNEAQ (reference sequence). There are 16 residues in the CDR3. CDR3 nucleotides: TGTGCTACAGCACCAGCTAGCGGGGGGGCCGGGGAGACCCAGTACTTC. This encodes CATAPASGGAGETQYF.

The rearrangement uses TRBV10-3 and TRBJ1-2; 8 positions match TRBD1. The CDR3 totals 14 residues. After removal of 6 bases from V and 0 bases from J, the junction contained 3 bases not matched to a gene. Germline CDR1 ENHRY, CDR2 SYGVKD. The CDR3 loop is CAIRPGGTNYGYTF. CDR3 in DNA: TGTGCCATCAGACCAGGGGGCACTAACTATGGCTACACCTTC.

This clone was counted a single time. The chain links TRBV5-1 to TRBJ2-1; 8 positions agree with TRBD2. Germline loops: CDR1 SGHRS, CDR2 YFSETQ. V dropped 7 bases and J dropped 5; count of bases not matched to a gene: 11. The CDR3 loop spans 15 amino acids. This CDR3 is CASSETSVINNEQFF. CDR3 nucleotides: TGCGCCAGCTCCGAGACTAGCGTGATTAACAATGAGCAGTTCTTC.

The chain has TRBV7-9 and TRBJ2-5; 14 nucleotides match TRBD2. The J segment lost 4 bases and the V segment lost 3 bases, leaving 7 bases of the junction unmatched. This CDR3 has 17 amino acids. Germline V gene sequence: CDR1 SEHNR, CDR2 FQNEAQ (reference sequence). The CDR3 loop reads CASSFPGLAGEGETQYF. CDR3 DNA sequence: TGTGCCAGCAGCTTTCCGGGACTAGCGGGAGAGGGAGAGACCCAGTACTTC.

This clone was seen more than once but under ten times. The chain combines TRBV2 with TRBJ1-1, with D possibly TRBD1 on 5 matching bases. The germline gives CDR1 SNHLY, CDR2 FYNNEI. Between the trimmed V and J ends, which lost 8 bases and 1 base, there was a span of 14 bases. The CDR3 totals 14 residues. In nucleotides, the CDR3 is TGTGCCAGCCCGGGGGGGTTGACGAACACTGAAGCTTTCTTT. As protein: CASPGGLTNTEAFF.

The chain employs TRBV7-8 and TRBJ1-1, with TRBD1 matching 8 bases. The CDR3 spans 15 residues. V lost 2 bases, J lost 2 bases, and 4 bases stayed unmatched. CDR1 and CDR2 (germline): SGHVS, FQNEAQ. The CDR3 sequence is CASSLTGQENTEAFF. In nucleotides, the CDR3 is TGTGCCAGCAGCTTAACGGGACAGGAAAACACTGAAGCTTTCTTT.

As DNA, the CDR3 is TGTGCCAACGGGGGGAGGGACGACATAGATACGCAGTATTTT. Protein: CANGGRDDIDTQYF. The chain combines TRBV21-1 with TRBJ2-3; the tabulated D call, TRBD2, remains unverified against the DNA. TRBV21-1 is given as a pseudogene. The CDR3 runs 14 residues.

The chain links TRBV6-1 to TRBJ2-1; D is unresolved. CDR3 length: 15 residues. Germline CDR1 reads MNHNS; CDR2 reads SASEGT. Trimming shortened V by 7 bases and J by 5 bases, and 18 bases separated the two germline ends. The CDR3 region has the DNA TGTGCCAGCACCCCACTTTCCAAGGCGGACAATGAGCAGTTCTTC. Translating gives CASTPLSKADNEQFF.

This CDR3 is CASSVSGTGGTETQYF. CDR3 bases: TGTGCCAGCAGCGTTTCCGGGACAGGGGGGACGGAGACCCAGTACTTC. The chain employs TRBV9 and TRBJ2-5; 11 bases align to TRBD1. CDR3 length equals 16 residues. V gave up 2 bases and J gave up 5 bases; unmatched junction bases: 8. Germline-derived CDR1 and CDR2 are SGDLS and YYNGEE.

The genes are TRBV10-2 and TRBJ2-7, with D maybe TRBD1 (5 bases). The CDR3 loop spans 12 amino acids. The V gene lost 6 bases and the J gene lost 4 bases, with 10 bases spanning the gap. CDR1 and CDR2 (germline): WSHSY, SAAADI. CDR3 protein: CASSLQEYEQYF. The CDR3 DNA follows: TGCGCCAGCAGCCTACAGGAATACGAGCAGTACTTC.

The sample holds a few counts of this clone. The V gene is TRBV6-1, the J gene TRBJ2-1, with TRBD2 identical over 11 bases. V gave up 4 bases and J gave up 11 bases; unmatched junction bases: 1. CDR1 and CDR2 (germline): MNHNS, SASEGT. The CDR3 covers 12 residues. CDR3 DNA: TGTGCCAGCAGTGTAGCGGGGGGGCAGCAGTTCTTC. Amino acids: CASSVAGGQQFF.

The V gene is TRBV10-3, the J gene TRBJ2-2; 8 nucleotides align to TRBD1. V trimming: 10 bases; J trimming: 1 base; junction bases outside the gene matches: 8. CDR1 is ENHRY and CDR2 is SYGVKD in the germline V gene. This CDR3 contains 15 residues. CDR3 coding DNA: TGTGCCAGTAAAACCGGGACAGGGAACACCGGGGAGCTGTTTTTT. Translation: CASKTGTGNTGELFF.

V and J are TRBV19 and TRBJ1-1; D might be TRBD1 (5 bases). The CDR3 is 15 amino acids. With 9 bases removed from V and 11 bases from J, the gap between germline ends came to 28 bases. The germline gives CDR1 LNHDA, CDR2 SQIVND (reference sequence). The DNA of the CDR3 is TGTGCCAGGGAAAGGTTCCGGGGGATGCCAAAGTGGGCTTTCTTT. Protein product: CARERFRGMPKWAFF.

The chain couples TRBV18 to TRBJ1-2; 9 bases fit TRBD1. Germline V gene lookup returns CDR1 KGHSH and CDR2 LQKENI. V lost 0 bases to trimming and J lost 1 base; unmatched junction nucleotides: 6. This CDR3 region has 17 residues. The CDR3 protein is CASSPPRQGELNYGYTF. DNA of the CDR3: TGTGCCAGCTCACCACCGAGACAGGGGGAGCTTAACTATGGCTACACCTTC.

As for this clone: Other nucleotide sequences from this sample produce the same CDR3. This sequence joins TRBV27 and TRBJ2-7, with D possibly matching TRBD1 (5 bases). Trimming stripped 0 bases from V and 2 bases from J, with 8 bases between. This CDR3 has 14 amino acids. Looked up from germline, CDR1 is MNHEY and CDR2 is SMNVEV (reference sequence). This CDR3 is CASSLSPTAYEQYF. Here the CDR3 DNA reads TGTGCCAGCAGTTTATCGCCGACAGCCTACGAGCAGTACTTC.

The CDR3 nucleotides read TGTGCCAGCAGCTTGGGACAGTATAGCAATCAGCCCCAGCATTTT. Protein sequence: CASSLGQYSNQPQHF. The chain joins TRBV5-8 to TRBJ1-5; D is perhaps TRBD1 (5 bases). The CDR3 extends over 15 amino acids. Germline V gene lookup returns CDR1 SGHTS and CDR2 YDEGEE. V was clipped by 0 bases and J by 0 bases, with 7 bases between them. Together with reference TRBV5-8 and TRBJ1-5, the CDR3 gives the full variable domain: EAGVTQSPTHLIKTRGQQATLRCSPISGHTSVYWYQQALGLGLQFLLWYDEGEERNRGNFPPRFSGRQFPNYSSELNVNALELEDSALYLCASSLGQYSNQPQHFGDGTRLSIL.

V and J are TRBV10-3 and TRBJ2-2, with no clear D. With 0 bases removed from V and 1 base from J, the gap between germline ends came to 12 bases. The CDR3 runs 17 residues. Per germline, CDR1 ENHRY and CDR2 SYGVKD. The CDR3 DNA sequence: TGTGCCATCAGTGAGTCTGTTGTTCCGGGGAACACCGGGGAGCTGTTTTTT. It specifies CAISESVVPGNTGELFF.

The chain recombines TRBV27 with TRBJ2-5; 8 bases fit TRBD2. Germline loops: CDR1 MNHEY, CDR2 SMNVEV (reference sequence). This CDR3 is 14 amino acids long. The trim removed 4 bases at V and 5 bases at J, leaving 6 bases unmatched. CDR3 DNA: TGTGCCAGCAGTTCAGGACTAGCTTGGGAGACCCAGTACTTC. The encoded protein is CASSSGLAWETQYF.

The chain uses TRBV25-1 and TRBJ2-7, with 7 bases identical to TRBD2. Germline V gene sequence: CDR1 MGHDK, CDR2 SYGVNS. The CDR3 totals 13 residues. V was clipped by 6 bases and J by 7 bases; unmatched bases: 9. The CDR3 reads CASSPNGGGEQYF. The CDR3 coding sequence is TGTGCCAGCAGCCCCAACGGGGGAGGGGAGCAGTACTTC.